Shown below are 5 T cell receptor beta chains from a single sample sequenced in a study of OX40 agonist ivuxolimab in advanced cancers. Measured with immunoSEQ multiplex PCR; TCRdb has only the in-frame clones, and not every one. Of approximately 76,000 clones in the sample, 93% were seen once. Sequencing used CD4+ or CD8+ T cells sorted from blood, obtained in a trial of the OX40 agonist ivuxolimab. The source of these receptors is an adult with an advanced solid tumor such as melanoma, head and neck, liver or kidney cancer.

About this clone itself: At one end the junction does not follow the germline gene, possibly because of a read error. The chain joins TRBV27 to TRBJ2-2, with a tentative D call TRBD2 (6 bases). The CDR3 has 18 residues. CDR1 MNHEY and CDR2 SMNVEV come from the germline V gene (reference sequence). CDR3 amino acids: CASQPASRGIANTGKLFF. As DNA, the CDR3 is TGTGCCAGCCAACCGGCTAGTCGCGGGATCGCGAACACCGGGAAGCTGTTTTTT.

This chain connects TRBV2 to TRBJ1-1; D not resolved. Looked up from germline, CDR1 is SNHLY and CDR2 is FYNNEI. The V end was cut by 7 bases, the J end by 2 bases, with 8 bases between. The CDR3 spans 12 residues. For the CDR3, the DNA is TGTGCCAGCACTCCGGAAAACACTGAAGCTTTCTTT. Translation gives CASTPENTEAFF.

The CDR3 DNA is TGTGCCATCAGTGAGTCTAAACGTTACGAGCAGTACTTC. Amino acid sequence: CAISESKRYEQYF. This chain uses TRBV10-3 with TRBJ2-7; D is uncertain. The CDR3 contains 13 residues. Germline V gene data show CDR1 as ENHRY and CDR2 as SYGVKD. V was shortened by 0 bases and J by 4 bases, with 7 bases between the two germline ends.

The rearrangement joins TRBV5-4 to TRBJ2-7, with no clear D. Germline CDR1 reads SGHNT; CDR2 reads YYREEE (reference sequence). The V end was cut by 2 bases, the J end by 7 bases, with 7 bases between. The CDR3 runs 11 residues. CDR3 in amino acids: CASSFGREQYF. CDR3 DNA sequence: TGTGCCAGCAGCTTTGGGCGGGAGCAGTACTTC.

The rearrangement joins TRBV7-2 to TRBJ2-3; D perhaps matches TRBD2 (7 bases). The germline CDR1 and CDR2 sequences are SGHTA and FQGNSA. The CDR3 runs to 14 residues. Deletions cut 1 base from V and 4 bases from J, with 9 bases between. CDR3 DNA: TGTGCCAGCAGCTTAGAGGGGGGGCCAGATACGCAGTATTTT. Amino acids: CASSLEGGPDTQYF.